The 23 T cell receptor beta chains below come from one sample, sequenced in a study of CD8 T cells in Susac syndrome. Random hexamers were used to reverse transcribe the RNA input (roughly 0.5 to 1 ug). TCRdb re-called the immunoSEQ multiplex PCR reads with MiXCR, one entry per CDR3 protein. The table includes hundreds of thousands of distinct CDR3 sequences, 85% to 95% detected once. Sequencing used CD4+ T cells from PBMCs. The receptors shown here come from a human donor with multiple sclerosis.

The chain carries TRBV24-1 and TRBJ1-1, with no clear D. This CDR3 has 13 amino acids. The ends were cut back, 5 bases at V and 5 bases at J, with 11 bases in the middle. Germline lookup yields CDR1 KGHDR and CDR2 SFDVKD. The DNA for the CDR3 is TGTGCCACCAGTGGGGTCGATAGGACTGAAGCTTTCTTT. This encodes CATSGVDRTEAFF.

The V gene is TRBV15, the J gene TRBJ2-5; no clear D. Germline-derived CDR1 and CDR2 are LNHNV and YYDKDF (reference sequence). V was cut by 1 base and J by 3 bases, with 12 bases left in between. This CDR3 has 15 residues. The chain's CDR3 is CATSRGEDRKETQYF. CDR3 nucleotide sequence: TGTGCCACCAGCAGAGGAGAGGACCGGAAAGAGACCCAGTACTTC.

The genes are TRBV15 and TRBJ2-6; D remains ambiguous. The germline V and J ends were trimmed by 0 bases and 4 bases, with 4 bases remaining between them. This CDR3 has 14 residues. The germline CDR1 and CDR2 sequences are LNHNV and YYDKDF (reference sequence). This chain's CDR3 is CATSRDTGANVLTF. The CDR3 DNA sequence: TGTGCCACCAGCAGAGATACCGGGGCCAACGTCCTGACTTTC.

CDR3 residues: CAIGGTGDKNIQYF. CDR3 coding DNA: TGTGCCATAGGAGGGACAGGCGACAAAAACATTCAGTACTTC. The chain has TRBV10-3 and TRBJ2-4, with 8 bases that match TRBD1. This CDR3 contains 14 residues. Germline CDR1 ENHRY, CDR2 SYGVKD. The V and J ends lost 9 bases and 3 bases, in that order; junction bases with no gene match: 7.

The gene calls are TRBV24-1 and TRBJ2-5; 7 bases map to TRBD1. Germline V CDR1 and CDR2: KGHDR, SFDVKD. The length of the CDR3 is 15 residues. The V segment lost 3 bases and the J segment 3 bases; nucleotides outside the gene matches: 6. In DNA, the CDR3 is TGTGCCACCAGTGATCCACAAGGACAGGAAGAGACCCAGTACTTC. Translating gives CATSDPQGQEETQYF.

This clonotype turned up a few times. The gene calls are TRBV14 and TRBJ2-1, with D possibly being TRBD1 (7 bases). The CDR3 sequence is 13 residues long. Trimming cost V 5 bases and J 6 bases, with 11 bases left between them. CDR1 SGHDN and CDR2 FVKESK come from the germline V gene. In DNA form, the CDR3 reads TGTGCCAGCAGCTCGCGGGACAGCAATGAGCAGTTCTTC. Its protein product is CASSSRDSNEQFF.

In DNA form, the CDR3 reads TGTGCCAGCAGCCAAGTCCAGTTGAATTCACCCCTCCACTTT. This translates into CASSQVQLNSPLHF. This chain connects TRBV3-1 to TRBJ1-6; D is undetermined. The CDR3 has 14 residues. Germline CDR1 and CDR2: LGHDT and YNNKEL (reference sequence). V dropped 1 base and J dropped 7 bases, with 8 bases sitting between them.

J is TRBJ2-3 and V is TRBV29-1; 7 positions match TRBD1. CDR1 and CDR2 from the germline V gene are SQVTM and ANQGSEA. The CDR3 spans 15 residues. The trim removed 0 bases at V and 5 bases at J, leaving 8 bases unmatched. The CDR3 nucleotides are TGCAGCGTTGAAGACCAAGAGGGGGCGGGAGATACGCAGTATTTT. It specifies CSVEDQEGAGDTQYF.

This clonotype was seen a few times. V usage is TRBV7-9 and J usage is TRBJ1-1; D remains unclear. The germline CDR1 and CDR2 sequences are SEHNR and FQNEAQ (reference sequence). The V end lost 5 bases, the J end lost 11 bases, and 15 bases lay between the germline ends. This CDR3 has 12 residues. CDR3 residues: CASSLSGYEAFF. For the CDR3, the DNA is TGTGCCAGCAGCCTCTCGGGCTACGAGGCTTTCTTT.

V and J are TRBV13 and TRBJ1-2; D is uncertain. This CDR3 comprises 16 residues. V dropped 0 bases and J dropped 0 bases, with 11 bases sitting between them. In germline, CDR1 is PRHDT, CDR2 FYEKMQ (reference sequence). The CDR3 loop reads CASSLGTPYPNYGYTF. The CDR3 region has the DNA TGTGCCAGCAGCTTAGGCACCCCATATCCTAACTATGGCTACACCTTC.

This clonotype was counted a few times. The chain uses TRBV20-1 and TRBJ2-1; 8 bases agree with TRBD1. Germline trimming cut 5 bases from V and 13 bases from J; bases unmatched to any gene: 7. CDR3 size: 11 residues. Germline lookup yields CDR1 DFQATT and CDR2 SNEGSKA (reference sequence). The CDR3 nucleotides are TGCAGTGCTTCGACAGGGGTCGGACAGTTCTTC. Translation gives CSASTGVGQFF.

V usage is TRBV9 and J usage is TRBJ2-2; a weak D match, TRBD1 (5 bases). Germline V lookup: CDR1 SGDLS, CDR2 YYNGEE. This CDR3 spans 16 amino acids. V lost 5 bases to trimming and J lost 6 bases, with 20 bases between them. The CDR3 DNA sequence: TGTGCCAGCAGTACCGGGCCGACAGTAACCGCCGGGGAGCTGTTTTTT. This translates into CASSTGPTVTAGELFF. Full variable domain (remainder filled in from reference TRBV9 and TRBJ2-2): DSGVTQTPKHLITATGQRVTLRCSPRSGDLSVYWYQQSLDQGLQFLIQYYNGEERAKGNILERFSAQQFPDLHSELNLSSLELGDSALYFCASSTGPTVTAGELFFGEGSRLTVL.

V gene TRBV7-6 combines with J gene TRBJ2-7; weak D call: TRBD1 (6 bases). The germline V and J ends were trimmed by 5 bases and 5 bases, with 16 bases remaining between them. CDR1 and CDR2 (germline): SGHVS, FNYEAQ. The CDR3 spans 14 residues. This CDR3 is CASSPAKQGHEQYF. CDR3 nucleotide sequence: TGTGCCAGCAGCCCCGCGAAACAGGGTCACGAGCAGTACTTC.

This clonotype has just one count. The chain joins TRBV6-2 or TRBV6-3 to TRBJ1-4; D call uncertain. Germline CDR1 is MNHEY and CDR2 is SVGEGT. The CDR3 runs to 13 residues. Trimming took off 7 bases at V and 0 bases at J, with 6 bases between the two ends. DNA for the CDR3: TGTGCCAGCACGATACCAACTAATGAAAAACTGTTTTTT. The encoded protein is CASTIPTNEKLFF.

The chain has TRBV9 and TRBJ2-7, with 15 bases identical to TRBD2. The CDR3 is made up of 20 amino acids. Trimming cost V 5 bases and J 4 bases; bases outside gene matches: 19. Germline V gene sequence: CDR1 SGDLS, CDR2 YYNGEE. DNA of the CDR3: TGTGCCAGCAGGTACCGACGGACTAGCGGGAGGGCCCTCTCCCTTTACGAGCAGTACGTC. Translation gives CASRYRRTSGRALSLYEQYV.

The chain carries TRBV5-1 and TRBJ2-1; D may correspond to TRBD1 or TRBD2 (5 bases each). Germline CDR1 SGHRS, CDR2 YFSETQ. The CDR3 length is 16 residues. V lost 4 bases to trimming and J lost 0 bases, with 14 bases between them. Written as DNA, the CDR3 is TGCGCCAGCAGCACGAAGGGGACGAGCTCCTACAATGAGCAGTTCTTC. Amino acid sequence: CASSTKGTSSYNEQFF.

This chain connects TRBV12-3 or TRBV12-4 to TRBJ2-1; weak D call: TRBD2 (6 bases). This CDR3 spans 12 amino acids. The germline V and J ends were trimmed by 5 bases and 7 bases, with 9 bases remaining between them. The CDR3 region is CASSMTRNEQFF. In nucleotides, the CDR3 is TGTGCCAGCAGTATGACTAGGAATGAGCAGTTCTTC.

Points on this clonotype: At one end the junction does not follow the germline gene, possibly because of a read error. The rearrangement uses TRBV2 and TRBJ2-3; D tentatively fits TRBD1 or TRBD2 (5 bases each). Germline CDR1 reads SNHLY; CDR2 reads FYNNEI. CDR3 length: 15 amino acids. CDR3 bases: TGTGCCAGCGACAATCCGGGACGCGGCGCTCGGGTGTTCCGCTTT. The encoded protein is CASDNPGRGARVFRF. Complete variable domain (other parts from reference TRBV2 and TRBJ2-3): EPEVTQTPSHQVTQMGQEVILRCVPISNHLYFYWYRQILGQKVEFLVSFYNNEISEKSEIFDDQFSVERPDGSNFTLKIRSTKLEDSAMYFCASDNPGRGARVFRFGPGTRLTVL.

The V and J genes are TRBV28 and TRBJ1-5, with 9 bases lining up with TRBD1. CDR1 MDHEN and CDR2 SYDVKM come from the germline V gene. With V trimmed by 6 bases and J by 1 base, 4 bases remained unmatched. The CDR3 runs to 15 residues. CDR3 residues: CASRPGTGSNQPQHF. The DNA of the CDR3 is TGTGCCAGCAGACCAGGGACAGGGAGCAATCAGCCCCAGCATTTT.

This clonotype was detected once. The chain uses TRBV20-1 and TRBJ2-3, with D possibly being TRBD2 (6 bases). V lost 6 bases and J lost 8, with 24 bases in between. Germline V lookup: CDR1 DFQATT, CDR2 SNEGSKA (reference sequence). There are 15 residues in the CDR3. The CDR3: CSAIPSRVGGGTQYF. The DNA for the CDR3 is TGCAGTGCGATACCCTCCCGGGTGGGAGGCGGTACGCAGTATTTT.

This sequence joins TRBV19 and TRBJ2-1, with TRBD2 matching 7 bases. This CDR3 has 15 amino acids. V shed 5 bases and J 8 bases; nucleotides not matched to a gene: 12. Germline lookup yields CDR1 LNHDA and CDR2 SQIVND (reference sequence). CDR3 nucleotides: TGTGCCAGTAGTCTGCGGGGGTCCCCCTCCTATGAGCAGTTCTTC. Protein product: CASSLRGSPSYEQFF.

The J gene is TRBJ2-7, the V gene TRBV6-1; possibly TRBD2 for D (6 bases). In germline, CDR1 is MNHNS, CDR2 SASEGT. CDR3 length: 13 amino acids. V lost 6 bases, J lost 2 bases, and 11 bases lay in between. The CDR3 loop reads CASRLALAYEQYV. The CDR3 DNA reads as TGTGCCAGCAGGCTAGCGTTGGCCTACGAGCAGTACGTC.

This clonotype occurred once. The CDR3 DNA reads as TGTGCCAGCAGCCCGACCGGGACCCAGAACACTGAAGCTTTCTTT. Protein: CASSPTGTQNTEAFF. This chain connects TRBV7-9 to TRBJ1-1, with a weak D call TRBD1 (5 bases). The V and J ends lost 5 bases and 1 base respectively, with 14 bases between them. Germline values: CDR1 SEHNR, CDR2 FQNEAQ (reference sequence). The CDR3 contains 15 residues.